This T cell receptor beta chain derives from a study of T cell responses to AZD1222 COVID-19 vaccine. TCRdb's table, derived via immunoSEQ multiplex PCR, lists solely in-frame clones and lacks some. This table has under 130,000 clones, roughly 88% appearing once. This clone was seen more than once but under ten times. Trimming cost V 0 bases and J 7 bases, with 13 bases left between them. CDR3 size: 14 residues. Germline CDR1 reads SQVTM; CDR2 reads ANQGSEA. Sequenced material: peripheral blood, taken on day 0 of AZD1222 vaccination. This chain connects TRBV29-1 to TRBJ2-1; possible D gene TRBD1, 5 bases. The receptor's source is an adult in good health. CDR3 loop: CSVEDRRVGNEQFF. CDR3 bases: TGCAGCGTTGAAGATCGCAGGGTAGGGAATGAGCAGTTCTTC.